The 15 T cell receptor beta chains in this list originate from one sample, sequenced in a study of beta chain features in type 1 diabetes. Study observations and caveats: Shorter TCRB CDR3s, moderately but significantly so, were found in Type 1 diabetes patients in all four CD4+ subsets.

Expressed TCRB transcripts were sequenced because the entire RNA isolate underwent reverse transcription. Some clones are missing from TCRdb's copy, which holds only in-frame ones; the method was immunoSEQ multiplex PCR. This table holds hundreds of thousands of clones, under 15% found once. Their antigen targets remain unknown. Sequenced sample: naive CD4+ T cells from blood. All receptors derive from a man in his late teens or twenties with type 1 diabetes.

There are a few counts of this clone. The genes are TRBV5-1 and TRBJ2-7, with a weak D call TRBD1 (5 bases). The CDR3 has 14 residues. CDR1 is SGHRS and CDR2 is YFSETQ in the germline V gene. The ends were cut back, 0 bases at V and 2 bases at J, with 9 bases in the middle. The CDR3: CASSLVDSPYEQYF. Here the CDR3 DNA reads TGCGCCAGCAGCTTGGTTGACAGCCCCTACGAGCAGTACTTC.

This clone appeared a single time. The J gene is TRBJ1-5, the V gene TRBV10-3; D may be TRBD1 (5 bases). V shed 11 bases and J shed 4 bases, with 18 bases lying between them. Germline CDR1 ENHRY, CDR2 SYGVKD. The CDR3 totals 14 residues. The CDR3 here is CASAQGVGNQPQHF. In nucleotides, the CDR3 is TGTGCCTCCGCCCAGGGTGTTGGGAATCAGCCCCAGCATTTT.

The genes are TRBV6-5 and TRBJ2-7, with 9 bases lining up with TRBD1. Germline V gene lookup returns CDR1 MNHEY and CDR2 SVGAGI. The CDR3 has 15 residues. Losses at the gene ends were 4 bases for V and 6 bases for J; bases not matched to a gene: 10. CDR3 sequence (DNA): TGTGCCAGCAGTTCGGGACAGGGTGGTCCTGTCGAGCAGTACTTC. Translation gives CASSSGQGGPVEQYF.

This clone was detected a few times. V usage is TRBV29-1 and J usage is TRBJ2-6; D gene unclear. There are 14 residues in the CDR3. The V end was cut by 5 bases, the J end by 4 bases, with 12 bases between. Germline CDR1 SQVTM, CDR2 ANQGSEA. DNA of the CDR3: TGCAGCGTTCTGGACCCCACCGGGGCCAACGTCCTGACTTTC. Translating it yields CSVLDPTGANVLTF.

This clone has a handful of counts. V is TRBV5-6 and J is TRBJ2-5, with 8 bases identical to TRBD1. CDR1 SGHDT and CDR2 YYEEEE come from the germline V gene. Germline trimming cut 2 bases from V and 2 bases from J; bases unmatched to any gene: 8. This CDR3 has 16 residues. The CDR3 nucleotides read TGTGCCAGCAGCTTTACAGGGGGTTTGTCGCAAGAGACCCAGTACTTC. Amino acid sequence: CASSFTGGLSQETQYF.

This clone was observed a few times. V usage is TRBV7-8 and J usage is TRBJ1-6, with D perhaps TRBD1 (5 bases). Germline V gene sequence: CDR1 SGHVS, CDR2 FQNEAQ. V was trimmed by 5 bases and J by 14 bases, leaving 19 bases between them. The CDR3 runs 14 residues. CDR3 residues: CASSLETSQGALHF. The CDR3 DNA reads TGTGCCAGCAGCCTAGAAACCAGCCAAGGGGCCCTCCACTTT.

The CDR3 reads CSVTRTTNTEAFF. The CDR3 DNA reads as TGCAGCGTTACCAGGACGACGAACACTGAAGCTTTCTTT. The chain carries TRBV29-1 and TRBJ1-1; D is ambiguous. CDR1 and CDR2 from the germline V gene are SQVTM and ANQGSEA. Trimming stripped 5 bases from V and 1 base from J, with 11 bases between. The CDR3 is 13 residues long.

This clone was observed a handful of times. The rearrangement links TRBV11-2 to TRBJ2-5; D may be TRBD2 (5 bases). The CDR3 has 17 residues. CDR1 is SGHAT and CDR2 is FQNNGV in the germline V gene. V was cut by 0 bases and J by 5 bases, with 19 bases left in between. The CDR3 region has the DNA TGTGCCAGCAGCTTAGACCAGACCCGCGGGTTCCTGGAGACCCAGTACTTC. It specifies CASSLDQTRGFLETQYF.

This clone turned up a few times. This chain connects TRBV14 to TRBJ2-3, with 7 bases aligning to TRBD2. Germline lookup yields CDR1 SGHDN and CDR2 FVKESK. The trim removed 4 bases at V and 2 bases at J, leaving 9 bases unmatched. This CDR3 is 16 amino acids long. The DNA of the CDR3 is TGTGCCAGCAGCCTTTATATCGGGGGGAACACAGATACGCAGTATTTT. Protein: CASSLYIGGNTDTQYF. Variable domain in full (rest from reference TRBV14 and TRBJ2-3): EAGVTQFPSHSVIEKGQTVTLRCDPISGHDNLYWYRRVMGKEIKFLLHFVKESKQDESGMPNNRFLAERTGGTYSTLKVQPAELEDSGVYFCASSLYIGGNTDTQYFGPGTRLTVL.

The sample holds a few counts of this clone. V is TRBV27 and J is TRBJ2-7, with 7 bases identical to TRBD2. Germline CDR1 and CDR2: MNHEY and SMNVEV (reference sequence). The CDR3 is 11 residues long. J was trimmed by 6 bases and V by 7 bases; bases with no gene match: 3. CDR3: CASTRGGEQYF. The CDR3 nucleotides read TGTGCCAGCACCCGCGGGGGCGAGCAGTACTTC.

In DNA, the CDR3 is TGTGCCTGGAGTGCCCCCGACCAGCCCCAGCATTTT. Its translation is CAWSAPDQPQHF. The chain links TRBV30 to TRBJ1-5; D gene uncertain. V was pared by 1 base and J by 7 bases, with 8 bases between. CDR3 length: 12 amino acids. The germline gives CDR1 GTSNPN, CDR2 SVGIG (reference sequence).

In this sample, this clone turned up a few times. An end of the junction differs from the germline gene, which may be a read error. The rearrangement links TRBV9 to TRBJ1-1; D gene unclear. Germline V CDR1 and CDR2: SGDLS, YYNGEE. CDR3 size: 14 residues. CDR3 amino acids: CASSLGNLNTEAFF. CDR3 DNA sequence: TGTGCCAGCAGCTTAGGGAATTTGAATACTGAAGCTTTCTTT.

V gene TRBV28 combines with J gene TRBJ2-5; D tentatively reads TRBD1 or TRBD2 (5 bases each). There are 13 residues in the CDR3. The germline V gene encodes CDR1 MDHEN and CDR2 SYDVKM. Trimming cost V 2 bases and J 4 bases, with 8 bases left between them. The CDR3 bases are TGTGCCAGCAGTTTAGTTGGGGGAGAGACCCAGTACTTC. Its protein is CASSLVGGETQYF.

This sequence joins TRBV4-1 and TRBJ2-1; 8 bases align to TRBD2. V lost 0 bases, J lost 2 bases, and 6 bases stayed unmatched. The CDR3 totals 17 residues. Germline V gene data show CDR1 as MGHRA and CDR2 as YSYEKL. The CDR3 reads CASSQDWTGGAYNEQFF. DNA of the CDR3: TGCGCCAGCAGCCAAGATTGGACCGGGGGGGCCTACAATGAGCAGTTCTTC.

This clone was detected only a few times. The chain employs TRBV28 and TRBJ1-2, with D perhaps TRBD1 (5 bases). Germline lookup yields CDR1 MDHEN and CDR2 SYDVKM. This CDR3 is built from 15 residues. V lost 2 bases, J lost 2 bases, and 12 bases lay in between. The CDR3 nucleotides read TGTGCCAGCAGTTTACCAGGGATCCCCAACTATGGCTACACCTTC. Translation gives CASSLPGIPNYGYTF.